Presented here are 14 T cell receptor beta chains from one specimen sequenced in a study of shared clonotypes between healthy human individuals. The table came from immunoSEQ multiplex PCR; TCRdb's copy has only in-frame clones and leaves some out. Of about 480,000 clones in the sample, about four fifths are singletons; the top ten hold 10% to 15%. Sequenced input: PBMCs. The source is a woman in her thirties or forties in good health. Some clones in this sample may be carry-over from other donors' samples.

The V and J genes are TRBV11-2 and TRBJ2-7; possibly TRBD1 or TRBD2 for D (6 bases each). Trimming cost V 2 bases and J 3 bases, with 14 bases left between them. The CDR3 is 15 amino acids. Germline assignment: CDR1 SGHAT and CDR2 FQNNGV. The CDR3 spells CASSLSRGGGYEQYF. CDR3 DNA sequence: TGTGCCAGCAGCTTATCAAGAGGAGGGGGCTACGAGCAGTACTTC.

V gene TRBV6-5 combines with J gene TRBJ1-2; D gene uncertain. Germline-derived CDR1 and CDR2 are MNHEY and SVGAGI. This CDR3 has 15 amino acids. V dropped 2 bases and J dropped 2 bases, with 12 bases sitting between them. The CDR3 coding sequence is TGTGCCAGCAGTTACGGCGGAGGGTTGAACTATGGCTACACCTTC. Encoded protein: CASSYGGGLNYGYTF.

The chain combines TRBV19 with TRBJ2-3; the match to TRBD1 covers 7 bases. CDR1 LNHDA and CDR2 SQIVND come from the germline V gene (reference sequence). The length of the CDR3 is 16 residues. Trimming removed 4 bases from V and 2 bases from J; junction bases left unmatched: 9. CDR3 in amino acids: CASSTGQTRFTDTQYF. In nucleotides, the CDR3 is TGTGCCAGTAGTACGGGACAGACCCGATTCACAGATACGCAGTATTTT.

CDR3 region: CSVVVYKRERNEQFF. In nucleotides, the CDR3 is TGCAGCGTTGTGGTTTACAAGCGGGAACGGAATGAGCAGTTCTTC. V usage is TRBV29-1 and J usage is TRBJ2-1; 7 positions match TRBD2. After removal of 4 bases from V and 7 bases from J, the junction contained 13 bases not matched to a gene. Germline CDR1 is SQVTM and CDR2 is ANQGSEA. This CDR3 has 15 residues.

The chain is built from TRBV5-4 and TRBJ1-3; 8 bases are shared with TRBD1. The CDR3 contains 16 residues. In germline, CDR1 is SGHNT, CDR2 YYREEE (reference sequence). V lost 3 bases to trimming and J lost 0 bases; unmatched junction nucleotides: 5. CDR3 nucleotide sequence: TGTGCCAGCAGCTCAGGACAGGGCTTCTCTGGAAACACCATATATTTT. Translating it yields CASSSGQGFSGNTIYF. Full variable domain (remainder filled in from reference TRBV5-4 and TRBJ1-3): ETGVTQSPTHLIKTRGQQVTLRCSSQSGHNTVSWYQQALGQGPQFIFQYYREEENGRGNFPPRFSGLQFPNYSSELNVNALELDDSALYLCASSSGQGFSGNTIYFGEGSWLTVV.

This chain connects TRBV19 to TRBJ1-4; tentatively, D is TRBD1 (5 bases). The germline V gene has CDR1 LNHDA and CDR2 SQIVND (reference sequence). V was cut by 7 bases and J by 3 bases, with 15 bases left in between. The CDR3 spans 15 residues. CDR3 loop: CASTQSRGPNEKLFF. The CDR3, as DNA: TGTGCCAGTACCCAATCAAGGGGCCCTAATGAAAAACTGTTTTTT. The variable domain in full, completed from reference TRBV19 and TRBJ1-4, reads DGGITQSPKYLFRKEGQNVTLSCEQNLNHDAMYWYRQDPGQGLRLIYYSQIVNDFQKGDIAEGYSVSREKKESFPLTVTSAQKNPTAFYLCASTQSRGPNEKLFFGSGTQLSVL.

This clone showed up just once. The V call is TRBV28, the J call TRBJ2-2; D is unresolved. V was cut by 5 bases and J by 4 bases, with 14 bases left in between. The CDR3 totals 15 residues. In germline, CDR1 is MDHEN, CDR2 SYDVKM. CDR3 residues: CASSPPVGGTGELFF. In DNA form, the CDR3 reads TGTGCCAGCAGTCCCCCGGTGGGTGGCACCGGGGAGCTGTTTTTT.

V gene TRBV5-4 combines with J gene TRBJ2-5, with D unresolved. The CDR3 runs 14 residues. CDR1 is SGHNT and CDR2 is YYREEE in the germline V gene (reference sequence). CDR3 sequence reads: CALSGQRRQETQYF. CDR3 DNA sequence: TGTGCTTTGTCAGGTCAAAGACGGCAAGAGACCCAGTACTTC.

The chain has TRBV15 and TRBJ1-5, with D unclear. The ends were cut back, 0 bases at V and 8 bases at J, with 11 bases in the middle. This CDR3 spans 14 amino acids. Germline V gene data show CDR1 as LNHNV and CDR2 as YYDKDF (reference sequence). This CDR3 is CATSRERDLEPQHF. The CDR3 nucleotides are TGTGCCACCAGCAGAGAAAGGGATCTGGAGCCCCAGCATTTT.

This clone was picked up a small number of times. Other DNA sequences in the same sample also yield this CDR3. V and J are TRBV28 and TRBJ1-5, with D possibly TRBD1 on 6 matching bases. Germline CDR1 is MDHEN and CDR2 is SYDVKM. Trimming shortened V by 5 bases and J by 4 bases, and 9 bases separated the two germline ends. The CDR3 covers 13 residues. CDR3 protein: CASSRTVNQPQHF. In DNA, the CDR3 is TGTGCCAGCAGTAGGACAGTGAATCAGCCCCAGCATTTT.

The chain uses TRBV7-2 and TRBJ2-1; a weak D match, TRBD2 (6 bases). The germline V gene has CDR1 SGHTA and CDR2 FQGNSA. The CDR3 has 15 residues. V dropped 5 bases and J dropped 7 bases, with 18 bases sitting between them. Here the CDR3 reads CASSRLGGEGNEQFF. The CDR3 region has the DNA TGTGCCAGCAGCCGGCTGGGGGGAGAGGGTAATGAGCAGTTCTTC.

The chain uses TRBV30 and TRBJ2-7, with no clear D. The germline V gene has CDR1 GTSNPN and CDR2 SVGIG (reference sequence). Trimming took off 2 bases at V and 0 bases at J, with 8 bases between the two ends. CDR3 size: 13 residues. CDR3 protein: CAWSLGSSYEQYF. The CDR3 DNA follows: TGTGCCTGGAGTCTAGGCAGCTCCTACGAGCAGTACTTC.

The chain uses TRBV5-1 and TRBJ2-1, with 7 positions matching TRBD1. V lost 0 bases and J lost 4; bases outside the gene matches: 7. Germline lookup yields CDR1 SGHRS and CDR2 YFSETQ. CDR3 size: 16 residues. The CDR3 reads CASSLESQGPYNEQFF. Written as DNA, the CDR3 is TGCGCCAGCAGCTTGGAGTCACAGGGGCCTTACAATGAGCAGTTCTTC.

The V and J genes are TRBV6-6 and TRBJ1-5; no reliable D call. CDR1 and CDR2 from the germline V gene are MNHNY and SVGAGI (reference sequence). Trimming took off 7 bases at V and 3 bases at J, with 16 bases between the two ends. The CDR3 runs to 15 residues. The CDR3 nucleotides read TGTGCCAGCACCAAAGAATCGGGGAACAATCAGCCCCAGCATTTT. Its translation: CASTKESGNNQPQHF.